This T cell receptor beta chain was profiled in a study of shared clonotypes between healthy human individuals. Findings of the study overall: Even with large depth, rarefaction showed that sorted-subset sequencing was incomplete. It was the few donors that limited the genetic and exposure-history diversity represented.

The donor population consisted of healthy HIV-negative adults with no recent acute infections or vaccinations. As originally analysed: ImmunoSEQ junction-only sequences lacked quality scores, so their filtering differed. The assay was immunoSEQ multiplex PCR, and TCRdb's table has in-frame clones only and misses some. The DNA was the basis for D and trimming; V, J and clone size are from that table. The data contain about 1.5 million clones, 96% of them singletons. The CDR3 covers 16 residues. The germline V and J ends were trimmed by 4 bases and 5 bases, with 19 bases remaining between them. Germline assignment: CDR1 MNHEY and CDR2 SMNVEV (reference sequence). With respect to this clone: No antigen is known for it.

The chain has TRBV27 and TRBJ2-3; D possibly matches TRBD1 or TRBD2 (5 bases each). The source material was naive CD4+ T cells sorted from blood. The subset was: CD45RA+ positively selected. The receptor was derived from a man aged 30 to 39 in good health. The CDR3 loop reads CASSSWGLAVKDTQYF. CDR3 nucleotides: TGTGCCAGCAGTTCCTGGGGGTTAGCTGTTAAAGATACGCAGTATTTT.